This is a list of T cell receptor beta chains from one sample in a study of blood T cells in healthy people across ages. One entry per CDR3 protein results from TCRdb running MiXCR on the 5' RACE reads. This sample carries hundreds of thousands of distinct CDR3 sequences, approximately 52% of them seen once, and the ten largest clones take roughly 13%. The sequenced sample consisted of blood. These receptor sequences come from a woman older than 75 in good health. Each CDR3 is given with its conserved first and last residue. Each record gives: V gene, J gene, clone size, D gene, CDR3 DNA, CDR3 protein. A D gene is named only where the DNA matches it firmly. The listing skips clone size in some rows; elsewhere it reads once, few, many or a size class.

TRBV29-1	TRBJ2-2	NA	NA	TGCAGCGTTGCCCAGCGTGCGAACATCGGGGAGCTGTTTTTT	CSVAQRANIGELFF
TRBV4-1	TRBJ1-5	NA	NA	TGCGCCAGCAGTGGGGGGCCGGGAGGCAATCAGCCCCAGCATTTT	CASSGGPGGNQPQHF
TRBV5-1	TRBJ2-5	NA	NA	TGCGCCAGCAGCTCGGGCTCCGGGACTCAAGAGACCCAGTACTTC	CASSSGSGTQETQYF
TRBV20-1	TRBJ2-1	NA	NA	TGCAGTGCTAGAGAGTTTGGGGGAAGTGACAATGAGCAGTTCTTC	CSAREFGGSDNEQFF
TRBV12-3/TRBV12-4	TRBJ1-2	NA	NA	TGTGCCAGCACCTTGGAGGGGGGCGGCTACACCTTC	CASTLEGGGYTF
TRBV12-3/TRBV12-4	TRBJ1-1	NA	TRBD1	TGTGCCAGCAGTCCGGCGACAGGGCGGACTGAAGCTTTCTTT	CASSPATGRTEAFF
TRBV28	TRBJ2-2	NA	NA	TGTGCCAGCAGTTTAAACAGGTGGAACACCGGGGAGCTGTTTTTT	CASSLNRWNTGELFF
TRBV11-2	TRBJ2-7	NA	NA	TGTGCCAGCAGCTTCGGAGGGGACTCCTACGAGCAGTACTTC	CASSFGGDSYEQYF
TRBV2	TRBJ1-2	few	NA	TGTGCCAGCATCTTACAGGGTAGGGGCTATGGCTACACCTTC	CASILQGRGYGYTF
TRBV7-9	TRBJ2-7	few	NA	TGTGCCAGCAGCTTACCGGGGACCCTCGACGAGCAGTACTTC	CASSLPGTLDEQYF
TRBV10-3	TRBJ2-7	NA	NA	TGTGCCATCAGTGAGTCCGGGCGGAGGCCGGCCTACGAGCAGTACTTC	CAISESGRRPAYEQYF
TRBV7-9	TRBJ1-1	NA	NA	TGTGCCAGCAGAAAGGGGGGGGAAACTGAAGCTTTCTTT	CASRKGGETEAFF
TRBV6-2/TRBV6-3	TRBJ1-1	few	NA	TGTGCCAGCAGGAGGGGTCTCACTGAAGCTTTCTTT	CASRRGLTEAFF
TRBV4-1	TRBJ1-4	many	TRBD1	TGCGCCAGCAGCCAGTCCGGGACAGGGTCTGAAAAACTGTTTTTT	CASSQSGTGSEKLFF
TRBV6-5	TRBJ2-7	many	NA	TGTGCCAGCTGGGACTTCTCCGAGCAGTACTTC	CASWDFSEQYF
TRBV7-9	TRBJ1-5	NA	NA	TGTGCCAGCAGCTCCCCGAGGGACCGGACCCAGCATTTT	CASSSPRDRTQHF
TRBV24-1	TRBJ1-2	NA	TRBD1	TGTGCCACCAGTGATGCGGGGACAGAATACTATGGCTACACCTTC	CATSDAGTEYYGYTF
TRBV3-1	TRBJ1-1	few	NA	TGTGCCAGCAGCCCTGGACAGCCCCTTGAAGCTTTCTTT	CASSPGQPLEAFF
TRBV10-3	TRBJ1-2	NA	NA	TGTGCCATCAGTGAGACAGGACTGAACTATGGCTACACCTTC	CAISETGLNYGYTF
TRBV4-1	TRBJ2-7	NA	TRBD1	TGCGCCAGCAGTCCCGACAGGGGCGTTCGCGAGCAGTACTTC	CASSPDRGVREQYF
TRBV4-2	TRBJ2-3	NA	NA	TGTGCCAGCAGCCAAGATTTGGATACGCAGTATTTT	CASSQDLDTQYF
TRBV29-1	TRBJ1-2	NA	NA	TGCAGCGTTGGGGCCAGGTCAACTTTTGGCTACACCTTC	CSVGARSTFGYTF